Below, one T cell receptor beta chain is given with its context. The antigen is not known. Germline loops: CDR1 MDHEN, CDR2 SYDVKM. The CDR3 spans 14 residues. V was clipped by 2 bases and J by 6 bases, with 11 bases between them. In TCRdb, the RT-PCR reads were re-called with MiXCR into one record per CDR3 protein. The repertoire consists of more than 700,000 distinct CDR3 sequences, with 21% occurring once and the leading ten covering 9.5% to 13%. This entry comes from a study of response to subunit inactivated influenza vaccine. General study findings and limits: Authors suggested few new T cells are recruited by each seasonal influenza vaccination.

The rearrangement uses TRBV28 and TRBJ2-1, with D uncertain. The sequenced sample was PBMCs from blood, obtained 5 to 6 days after vaccination. The clonotype originates from a man aged 50-59 years who received an inactivated influenza vaccine. The CDR3 DNA reads TGTGCCAGCAGTTTAAAGGGTTGGGGCAATGAGCAGTTCTTC. Translated: CASSLKGWGNEQFF.